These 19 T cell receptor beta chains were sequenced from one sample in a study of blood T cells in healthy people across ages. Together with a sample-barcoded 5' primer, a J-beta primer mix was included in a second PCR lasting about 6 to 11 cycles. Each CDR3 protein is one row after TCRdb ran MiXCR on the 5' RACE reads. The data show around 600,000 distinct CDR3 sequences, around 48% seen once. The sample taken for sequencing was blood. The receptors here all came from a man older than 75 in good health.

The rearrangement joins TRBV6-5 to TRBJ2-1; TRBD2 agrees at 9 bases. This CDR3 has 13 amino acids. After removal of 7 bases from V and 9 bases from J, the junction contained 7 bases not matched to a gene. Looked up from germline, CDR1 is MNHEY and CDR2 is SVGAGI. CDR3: CASKGSGSGEQFF. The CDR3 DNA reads TGTGCCAGCAAGGGTAGCGGGAGTGGTGAGCAGTTCTTC.

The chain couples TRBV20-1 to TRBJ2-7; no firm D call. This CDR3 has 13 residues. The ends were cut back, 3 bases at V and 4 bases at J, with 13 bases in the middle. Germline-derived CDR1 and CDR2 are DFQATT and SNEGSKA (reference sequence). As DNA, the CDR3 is TGCAGTGCTAGTATCACCCAAGGGTACGAGCAGTACTTC. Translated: CSASITQGYEQYF.

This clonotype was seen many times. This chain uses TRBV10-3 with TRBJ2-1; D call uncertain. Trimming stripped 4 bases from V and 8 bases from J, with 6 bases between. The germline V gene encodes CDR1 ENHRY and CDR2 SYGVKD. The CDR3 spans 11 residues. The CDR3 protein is CAISGSHEQFF. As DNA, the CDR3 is TGTGCCATCAGTGGATCCCATGAGCAGTTCTTC.

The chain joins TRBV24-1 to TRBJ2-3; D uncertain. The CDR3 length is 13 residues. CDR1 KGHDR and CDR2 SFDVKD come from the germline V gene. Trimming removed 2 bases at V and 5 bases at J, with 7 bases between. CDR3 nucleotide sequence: TGTGCCACCAGTGATTCCCACGGAGATACGCAGTATTTT. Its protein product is CATSDSHGDTQYF.

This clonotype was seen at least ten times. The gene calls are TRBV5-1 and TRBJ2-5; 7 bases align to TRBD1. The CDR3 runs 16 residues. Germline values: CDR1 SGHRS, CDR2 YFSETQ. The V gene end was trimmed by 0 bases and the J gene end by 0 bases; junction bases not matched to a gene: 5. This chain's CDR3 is CASSLGGQANQETQYF. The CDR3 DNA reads TGCGCCAGCAGCTTGGGAGGACAGGCCAACCAAGAGACCCAGTACTTC.

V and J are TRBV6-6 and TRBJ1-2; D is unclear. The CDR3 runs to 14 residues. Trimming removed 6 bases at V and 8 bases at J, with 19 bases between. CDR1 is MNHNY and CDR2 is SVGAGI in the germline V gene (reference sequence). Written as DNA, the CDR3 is TGTGCCAGCAGACCAGCCGCAACGAGGCGAGGCTACACCTTC. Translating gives CASRPAATRRGYTF.

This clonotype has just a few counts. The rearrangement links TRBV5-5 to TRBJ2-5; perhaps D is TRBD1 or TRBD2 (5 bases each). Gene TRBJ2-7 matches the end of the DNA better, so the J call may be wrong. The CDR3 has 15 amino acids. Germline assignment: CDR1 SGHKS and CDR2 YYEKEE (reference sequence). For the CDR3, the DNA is TGTGCCAGCAGCTTGGAGGGACGGAACTACTACGAGCAGTACTTC. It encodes CASSLEGRNYYEQYF.

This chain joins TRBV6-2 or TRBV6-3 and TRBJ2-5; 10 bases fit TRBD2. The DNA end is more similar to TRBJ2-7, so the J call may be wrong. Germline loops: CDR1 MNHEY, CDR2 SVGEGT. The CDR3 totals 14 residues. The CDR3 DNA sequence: TGTGCCAGCAGTCTCGGACTAGCGGTCCACGAGCAGTACTTC. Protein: CASSLGLAVHEQYF.

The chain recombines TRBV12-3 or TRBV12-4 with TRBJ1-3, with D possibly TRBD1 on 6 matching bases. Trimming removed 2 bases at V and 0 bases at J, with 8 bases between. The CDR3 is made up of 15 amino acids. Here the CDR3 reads CASSLKGDSGNTIYF. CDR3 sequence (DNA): TGTGCCAGCAGTTTAAAGGGGGACTCTGGAAACACCATATATTTT.

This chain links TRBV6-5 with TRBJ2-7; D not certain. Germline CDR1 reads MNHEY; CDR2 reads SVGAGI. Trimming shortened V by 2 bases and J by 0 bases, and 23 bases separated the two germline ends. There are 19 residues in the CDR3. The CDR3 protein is CASSYANAVLKRDSYEQYF. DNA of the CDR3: TGTGCCAGCAGTTACGCCAACGCCGTACTAAAGCGTGACTCCTACGAGCAGTACTTC.

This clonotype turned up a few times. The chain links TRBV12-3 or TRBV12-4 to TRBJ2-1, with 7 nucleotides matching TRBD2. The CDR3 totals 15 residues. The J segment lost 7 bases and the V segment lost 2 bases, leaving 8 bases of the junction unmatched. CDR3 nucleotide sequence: TGTGCCAGCAGTTTATTGGGGGGGGGTAGTAATGAGCAGTTCTTC. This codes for CASSLLGGGSNEQFF.

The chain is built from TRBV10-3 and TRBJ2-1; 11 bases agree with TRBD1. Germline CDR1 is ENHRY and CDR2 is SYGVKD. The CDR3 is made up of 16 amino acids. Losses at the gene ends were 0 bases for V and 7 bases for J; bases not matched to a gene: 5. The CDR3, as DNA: TGTGCCATCAGTGAGTCGGGACAGGGGGGAGTTAATGAGCAGTTCTTC. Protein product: CAISESGQGGVNEQFF.

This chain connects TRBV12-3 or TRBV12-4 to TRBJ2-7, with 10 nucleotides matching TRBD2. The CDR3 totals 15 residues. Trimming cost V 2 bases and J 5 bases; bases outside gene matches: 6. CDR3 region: CASSLQSSGGHEQYF. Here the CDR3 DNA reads TGTGCCAGCAGTTTACAGTCTAGCGGGGGCCACGAGCAGTACTTC.

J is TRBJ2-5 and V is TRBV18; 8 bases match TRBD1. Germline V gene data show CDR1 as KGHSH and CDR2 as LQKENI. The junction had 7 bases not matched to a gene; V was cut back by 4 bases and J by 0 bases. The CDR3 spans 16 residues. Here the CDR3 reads CASSLMDRVNQETQYF. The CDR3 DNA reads TGTGCCAGCTCACTCATGGACAGGGTGAACCAAGAGACCCAGTACTTC.

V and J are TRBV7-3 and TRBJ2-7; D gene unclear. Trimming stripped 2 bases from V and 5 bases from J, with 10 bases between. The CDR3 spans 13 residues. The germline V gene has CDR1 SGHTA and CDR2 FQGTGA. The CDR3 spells CASSLAPSDEQYF. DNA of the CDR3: TGTGCCAGCAGCTTAGCCCCCTCGGACGAGCAGTACTTC.

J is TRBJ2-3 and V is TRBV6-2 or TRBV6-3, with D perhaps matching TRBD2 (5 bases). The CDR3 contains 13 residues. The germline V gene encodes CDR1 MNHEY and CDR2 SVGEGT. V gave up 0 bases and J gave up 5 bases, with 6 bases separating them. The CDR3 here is CASSYSREDTQYF. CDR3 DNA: TGTGCCAGCAGTTACTCGAGGGAAGATACGCAGTATTTT.

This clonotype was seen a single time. DNA for the CDR3: TGTGCCAGCAGCTTCAGGAGGGGACCCACAGATACGCAGTATTTT. Amino acids: CASSFRRGPTDTQYF. This chain connects TRBV7-3 to TRBJ2-3, with a tentative D call TRBD2 (6 bases). Trimming took 3 bases from V and 2 from J, leaving 12 bases between them. The CDR3 covers 15 residues. Germline V gene lookup returns CDR1 SGHTA and CDR2 FQGTGA.

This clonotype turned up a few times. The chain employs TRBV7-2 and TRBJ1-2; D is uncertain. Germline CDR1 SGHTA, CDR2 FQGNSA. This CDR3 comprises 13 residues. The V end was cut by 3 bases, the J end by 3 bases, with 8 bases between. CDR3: CASSLYQYYGYTF. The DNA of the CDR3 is TGTGCCAGCAGCTTGTACCAGTACTATGGCTACACCTTC.

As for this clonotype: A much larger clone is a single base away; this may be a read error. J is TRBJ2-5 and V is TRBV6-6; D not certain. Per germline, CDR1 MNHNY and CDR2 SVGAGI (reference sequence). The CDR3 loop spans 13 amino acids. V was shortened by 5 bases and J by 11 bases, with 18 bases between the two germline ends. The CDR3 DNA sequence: TGTGCCAGCAGTGACGTGCCGCTCAATGAGCAGTACTTC. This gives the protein CASSDVPLNEQYF.